This TCR beta chain was retrieved from a study of cytomegalovirus exposure and HLA in healthy donors. Study as a whole: Among roughly 180 million T cells, an earlier analysis found 120 million or so unique TCR beta sequences.

Study-wide findings and caveats: Beyond CMV serostatus, there was no information to go on about immune exposure. TCR beta V segments were, for the most part, productive about 87% or about 30% of the time in an earlier analysis.

PCR was performed using 60 Vbeta and 13 Jbeta primers. Measured with immunoSEQ multiplex PCR; TCRdb has only the in-frame clones, and not every one. The sample has more than 95,000 clones, around 73% seen once. The CDR3 covers 15 residues. Losses at the gene ends were 4 bases for V and 2 bases for J; bases not matched to a gene: 4. From germline, CDR1 is LNHDA and CDR2 SQIVND (reference sequence). About this clone: Its antigen is still unknown.

The sequence came from a woman in her thirties or forties in good health and CMV-seronegative. V usage is TRBV19 and J usage is TRBJ2-1; 8 bases match TRBD2. Sequenced input: PBMCs. The CDR3 here is CASSTTSGTYNEQFF. As DNA, the CDR3 is TGTGCCAGTAGTACCACTAGCGGAACCTACAATGAGCAGTTCTTC.